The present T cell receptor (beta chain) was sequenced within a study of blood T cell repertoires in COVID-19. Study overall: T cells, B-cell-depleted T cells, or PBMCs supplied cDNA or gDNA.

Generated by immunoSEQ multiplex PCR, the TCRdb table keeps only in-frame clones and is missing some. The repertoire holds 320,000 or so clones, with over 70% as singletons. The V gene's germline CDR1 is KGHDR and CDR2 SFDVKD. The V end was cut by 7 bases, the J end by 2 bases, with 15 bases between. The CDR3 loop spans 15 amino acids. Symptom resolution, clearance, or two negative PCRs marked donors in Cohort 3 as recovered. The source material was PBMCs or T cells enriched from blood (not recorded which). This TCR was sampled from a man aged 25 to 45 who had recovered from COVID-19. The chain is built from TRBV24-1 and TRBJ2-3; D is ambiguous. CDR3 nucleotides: TGTGCCACCAGGTGGTCGCAGGATGTCACAGATACGCAGTATTTT. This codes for CATRWSQDVTDTQYF.